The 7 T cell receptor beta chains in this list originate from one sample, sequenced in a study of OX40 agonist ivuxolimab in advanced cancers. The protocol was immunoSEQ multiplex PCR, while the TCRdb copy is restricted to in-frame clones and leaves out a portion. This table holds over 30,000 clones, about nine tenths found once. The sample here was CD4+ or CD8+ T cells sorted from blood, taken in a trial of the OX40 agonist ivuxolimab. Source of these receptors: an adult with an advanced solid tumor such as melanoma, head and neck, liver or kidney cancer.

CDR3 loop: CASSQDRSGTSSYEQYF. DNA of the CDR3: TGCGCCAGCAGCCAAGATCGGTCGGGGACTAGCTCCTACGAGCAGTACTTC. This chain joins TRBV4-1 and TRBJ2-7; 8 nucleotides match TRBD2. There are 17 residues in the CDR3. The V gene end was trimmed by 0 bases and the J gene end by 0 bases; junction bases not matched to a gene: 7. The germline V gene encodes CDR1 MGHRA and CDR2 YSYEKL.

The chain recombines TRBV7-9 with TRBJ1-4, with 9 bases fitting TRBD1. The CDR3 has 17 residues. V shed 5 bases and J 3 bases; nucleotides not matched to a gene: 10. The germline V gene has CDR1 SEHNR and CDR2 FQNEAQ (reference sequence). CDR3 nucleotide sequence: TGTGCCAGCAGCCCGCGATATGACAGGGGGTCTAATGAAAAACTGTTTTTT. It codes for CASSPRYDRGSNEKLFF. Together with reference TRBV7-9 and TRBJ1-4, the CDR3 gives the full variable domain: DTGVSQNPRHKITKRGQNVTFRCDPISEHNRLYWYRQTLGQGPEFLTYFQNEAQLEKSRLLSDRFSAERPKGSFSTLEIQRTEQGDSAMYLCASSPRYDRGSNEKLFFGSGTQLSVL.

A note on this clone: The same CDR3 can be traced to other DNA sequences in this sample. CDR3 nucleotides: TGTGCCAGCGGTGGAGATACGCAGTATTTT. Its translation is CASGGDTQYF. The rearrangement links TRBV28 to TRBJ2-3; D is ambiguous. The length of the CDR3 is 10 residues. Germline CDR1 MDHEN, CDR2 SYDVKM. V dropped 8 bases and J dropped 5 bases, with 5 bases sitting between them. The entire variable domain, with the rest obtained from reference TRBV28 and TRBJ2-3, is as follows: DVKVTQSSRYLVKRTGEKVFLECVQDMDHENMFWYRQDPGLGLRLIYFSYDVKMKEKGDIPEGYSVSREKKERFSLILESASTNQTSMYLCASGGDTQYFGPGTRLTVL.

The CDR3 DNA is TGTGCCAGCAGCTTGGAGAGGGACAGGGAGGAGGAGACCCAGTACTTC. It encodes CASSLERDREEETQYF. J is TRBJ2-5 and V is TRBV5-4, with TRBD1 matching over 9 bases. Germline V CDR1 and CDR2: SGHNT, YYREEE (reference sequence). The junction had 8 bases not matched to a gene; V was cut back by 0 bases and J by 5 bases. The CDR3 covers 16 residues. Full variable domain (missing parts from reference TRBV5-4 and TRBJ2-5): ETGVTQSPTHLIKTRGQQVTLRCSSQSGHNTVSWYQQALGQGPQFIFQYYREEENGRGNFPPRFSGLQFPNYSSELNVNALELDDSALYLCASSLERDREEETQYFGPGTRLLVL.

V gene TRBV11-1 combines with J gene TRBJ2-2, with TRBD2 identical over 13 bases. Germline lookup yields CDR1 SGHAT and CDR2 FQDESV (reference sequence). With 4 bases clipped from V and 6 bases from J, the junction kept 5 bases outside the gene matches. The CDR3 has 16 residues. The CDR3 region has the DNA TGTGCCAGCAGCTACCGACTAGCGGGAGGCCCCGGGGAGCTGTTTTTT. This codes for CASSYRLAGGPGELFF.

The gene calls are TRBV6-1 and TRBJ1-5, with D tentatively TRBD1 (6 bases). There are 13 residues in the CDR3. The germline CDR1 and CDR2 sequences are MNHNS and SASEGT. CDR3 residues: CGMTRGTDQPQHF. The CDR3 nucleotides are TGTGGTATGACGAGGGGGACCGATCAGCCCCAGCATTTT.

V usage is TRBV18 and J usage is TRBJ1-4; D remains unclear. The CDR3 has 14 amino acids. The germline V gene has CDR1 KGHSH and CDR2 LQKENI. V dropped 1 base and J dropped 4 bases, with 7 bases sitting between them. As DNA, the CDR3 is TGTGCCAGCTCACCACGGGGTAATAATGAAAAACTGTTTTTT. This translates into CASSPRGNNEKLFF.